Listed below are T cell receptor beta chains from one sample, sequenced in a study of blood T cell repertoires in COVID-19. Only in-frame clones appear in the TCRdb table, and some are missing; sequencing was by immunoSEQ multiplex PCR. The sample lists about 160,000 clones, approximately 87% occurring once. Sequencing was done on a sample of peripheral blood. These receptor sequences come from a woman in her 70s with acute or convalescent COVID-19. CDR3s include the opening cysteine and the closing phenylalanine or tryptophan. The D gene is left open where the match is weak. Size is stated for part of the rows, as once, few or many counts, or as a class when the clone is expanded.

TRBD1 | - | TRBJ1-2 | TRBV2 | CASSASTGWVNYGYTF | TGTGCCAGCAGTGCCTCGACAGGGTGGGTTAACTATGGCTACACCTTC
- | - | TRBJ2-5 | TRBV7-9 | CASNSRGGQETQYF | TGTGCCAGCAACTCTAGGGGGGGCCAAGAGACCCAGTACTTC
- | - | TRBJ1-1 | TRBV5-8 | CASSFRVASDTEAFF | TGTGCCAGCAGCTTCAGGGTCGCCTCGGACACTGAAGCTTTCTTT
TRBD1 | few | TRBJ1-2 | TRBV30 | CAWTRQGLNYGYTF | TGTGCCTGGACCCGACAGGGCTTAAACTATGGCTACACCTTC
TRBD2 | - | TRBJ2-3 | TRBV10-3 | CAISELFSGRAGDTQYF | TGTGCCATCAGTGAATTATTTAGCGGGAGGGCCGGTGATACGCAGTATTTT
TRBD2 | - | TRBJ2-3 | TRBV4-2 | CASSQGASGSTDTQYF | TGTGCCAGCAGCCAAGGGGCTAGCGGGAGCACAGATACGCAGTATTTT
- | - | TRBJ1-5 | TRBV20-1 | CSASSRNSNQPQHF | TGCAGTGCTAGTTCCAGGAATAGCAATCAGCCCCAGCATTTT
- | - | TRBJ2-1 | TRBV25-1 | CASSDPGSPYNEQFF | TGTGCCAGCAGTGATCCCGGGAGTCCCTACAATGAGCAGTTCTTC
TRBD2 | - | TRBJ2-1 | TRBV18 | CASSPVATGGYNEQFF | TGTGCCAGCTCCCCGGTGGCGACGGGGGGGTACAATGAGCAGTTCTTC
TRBD1 | few | TRBJ1-2 | TRBV7-8 | CASRRDRDFFGGYTF | TGTGCCAGCAGGAGGGACAGGGATTTTTTCGGTGGCTACACCTTC
- | - | TRBJ2-1 | TRBV5-6 | CASSLAKSARGSYNEQFF | TGTGCCAGCAGCTTGGCCAAGTCGGCCAGGGGCTCCTACAATGAGCAGTTCTTC
- | - | TRBJ2-1 | TRBV28 | CASRQALTYNEQFF | TGTGCCAGCAGACAGGCGTTAACCTACAATGAGCAGTTCTTC
- | - | TRBJ1-2 | TRBV7-9 | CASSPRGGGGYTF | TGTGCCAGCAGCCCGAGGGGGGGAGGTGGCTACACCTTC
- | - | TRBJ2-7 | TRBV9 | CASSVGGTASYEQYF | TGTGCCAGCAGCGTAGGCGGGACCGCGTCCTACGAGCAGTACTTC
TRBD1 | - | TRBJ1-1 | TRBV5-1 | CASSPLGQGDTEAFF | TGCGCCAGCAGCCCCTTAGGACAGGGGGACACTGAAGCTTTCTTT
- | - | TRBJ1-4 | TRBV19 | CASSTTAGTSSRKEKLFF | TGTGCCAGTAGTACAACGGCCGGGACATCTTCTCGAAAGGAAAAACTGTTTTTT
- | - | TRBJ1-1 | TRBV14 | CASSQDWRGTEAFF | TGTGCCAGCAGCCAAGATTGGAGGGGTACTGAAGCTTTCTTT
- | few | TRBJ2-4 | TRBV21-1 | CASSKENRDRESLAKNIQYF | TGTGCCAGCAGCAAAGAAAACCGGGACAGAGAATCACTAGCCAAAAACATTCAGTACTTC
- | - | TRBJ1-4 | TRBV6-2/TRBV6-3 | CASSPVLNEKLFF | TGTGCCAGCAGTCCCGTCCTTAATGAAAAACTGTTTTTT
- | - | TRBJ2-2 | TRBV6-1 | CASSEVHTSNTGELFF | TGTGCCAGCAGTGAAGTACACACCTCGAACACCGGGGAGCTGTTTTTT